This T cell receptor beta chain was sequenced for a study of Ad26.COV2.S vaccination and SARS-CoV-2 variants. Trimming cost V 1 base and J 1 base; bases outside gene matches: 1. Germline V gives CDR1 SGHRS, CDR2 YFSETQ. The CDR3 has 15 residues. Only in-frame clones appear in the TCRdb table, and some are missing; sequencing was by immunoSEQ multiplex PCR. Of some 340,000 clones listed, about 86% were seen once; the top ten hold 1.9%. This sample's treatment: around 19 received Ad26.COV2.S at low or high dose, single or two shots; 5 received placebo; per-sample allocation not given. Collection of the samples took place on day 63 after the first injection of vaccine or placebo.

Sample: peripheral blood, taken in a trial of Ad26.COV2.S vaccine versus placebo. This TCR derives from a person between 18 and 65 years old who received the Ad26.COV2.S COVID-19 vaccine or a placebo. V gene TRBV5-1 combines with J gene TRBJ2-3, with 9 bases matching TRBD1. Written as DNA, the CDR3 is TGCGCCAGCAGCTTGTGGGACAGGGGCACAGATACGCAGTATTTT. Its protein is CASSLWDRGTDTQYF.